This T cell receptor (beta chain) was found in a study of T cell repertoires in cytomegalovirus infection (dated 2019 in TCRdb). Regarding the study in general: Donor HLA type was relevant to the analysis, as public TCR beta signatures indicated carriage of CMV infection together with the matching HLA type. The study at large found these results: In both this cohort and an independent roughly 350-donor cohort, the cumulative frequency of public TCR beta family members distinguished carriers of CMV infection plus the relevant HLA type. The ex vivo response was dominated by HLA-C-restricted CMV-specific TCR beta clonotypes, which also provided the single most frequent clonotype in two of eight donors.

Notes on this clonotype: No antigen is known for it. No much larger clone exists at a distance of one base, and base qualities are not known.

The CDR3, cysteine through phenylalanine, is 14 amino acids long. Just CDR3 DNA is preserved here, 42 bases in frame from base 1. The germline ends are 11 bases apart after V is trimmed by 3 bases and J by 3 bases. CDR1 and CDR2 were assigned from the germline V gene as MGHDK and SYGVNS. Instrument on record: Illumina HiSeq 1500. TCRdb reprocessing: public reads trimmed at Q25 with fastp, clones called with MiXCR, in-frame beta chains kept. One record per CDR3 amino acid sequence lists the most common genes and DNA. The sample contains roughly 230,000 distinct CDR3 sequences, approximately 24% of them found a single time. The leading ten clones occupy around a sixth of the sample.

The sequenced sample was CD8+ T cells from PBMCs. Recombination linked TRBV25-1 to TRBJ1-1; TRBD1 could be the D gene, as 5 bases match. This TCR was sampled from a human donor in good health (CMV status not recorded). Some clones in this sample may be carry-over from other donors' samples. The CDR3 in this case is CASSELGGDTEAFF. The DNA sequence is TGTGCCAGCAGTGAGTTGGGGGGGGACACTGAAGCTTTCTTT.